Listed below are T cell receptor beta chains from one sample, sequenced in a study of T cell repertoires in cytomegalovirus infection. TCRdb called the reads again in MiXCR, with one record for every CDR3 protein. The top ten clones hold about 53% of a sample with roughly 120,000 distinct CDR3 sequences, 32% of them seen once. Their specific antigens are unknown. The sample here was CD8+ T cells from cultured PBMCs, taken from culture after CMV antigen stimulation. The receptors were gathered from a human donor in good health (CMV status not recorded). Some clones in this sample may be carry-over from other donors' samples. Each CDR3 is given with its conserved first and last residue. Each record gives: V gene, J gene, D gene, clone size, CDR3 DNA, CDR3 protein. A D gene is named only where the DNA matches it firmly. Size tells how often a clone was seen (once, few, many) or the class of an expanded clone, and some rows leave it out.

V: TRBV3-1
J: TRBJ1-5
D: -
size: -
DNA: TGTGCCAGCAGCCACTCGAATCAGCCCCAGCATTTT
CDR3: CASSHSNQPQHF

V: TRBV7-6
J: TRBJ2-4
D: TRBD1
size: -
DNA: TGTGCCAGCAGCCCTGGGACAGGGGGCCTCTGGGGAGCCAAAAACATTCAGTACTTC
CDR3: CASSPGTGGLWGAKNIQYF

V: TRBV27
J: TRBJ1-2
D: -
size: -
DNA: TGTGCCAGCAGTCCCCGTGGGCAAGGCTACACCTTC
CDR3: CASSPRGQGYTF

V: TRBV12-3/TRBV12-4
J: TRBJ1-6
D: -
size: few
DNA: TGTGCCAGCAGCCCCTCGTTAGTGCGCTCCTATAATTCACCCCTCCACTTT
CDR3: CASSPSLVRSYNSPLHF

V: TRBV19
J: TRBJ1-5
D: -
size: -
DNA: TGTGCCAGTAGTGAGCAGGGGCTCAATCAGCCCCAGCATTTT
CDR3: CASSEQGLNQPQHF

V: TRBV12-3/TRBV12-4
J: TRBJ2-1
D: TRBD1
size: -
DNA: TGTGCCAGCAGTCCTACCGGGACAGGGGTAAATTATGAGCAGTTCTTC
CDR3: CASSPTGTGVNYEQFF

V: TRBV29-1
J: TRBJ2-5
D: -
size: -
DNA: TGCAGCCTGAGATCCGGGGAAGAGACCCAGTACTTC
CDR3: CSLRSGEETQYF

V: TRBV11-1
J: TRBJ1-4
D: TRBD1
size: few
DNA: TGTGCCAGCAGCGCCCTGGGACAGGGAGGAGAAAAACTGTTTTTT
CDR3: CASSALGQGGEKLFF

V: TRBV4-1
J: TRBJ1-5
D: TRBD1
size: few
DNA: TGCGCCAGCAGCGACGGACAGGGTTCCAATCAGCCCCAGCATTTT
CDR3: CASSDGQGSNQPQHF

V: TRBV27
J: TRBJ2-2
D: -
size: -
DNA: TGTGCCAGCAGTGGGGAACTGACAGGGAACACCGGGGAGCTGTTTTTT
CDR3: CASSGELTGNTGELFF

V: TRBV2
J: TRBJ1-1
D: TRBD1
size: -
DNA: TGTGCCAGCAGTGGCGGACAGGGGGCTTGGAACACTGAAGCTTTCTTT
CDR3: CASSGGQGAWNTEAFF

V: TRBV6-1
J: TRBJ1-1
D: TRBD1
size: many
DNA: TGTGCCAGCAGTCAATGGGACAGTAACACTGAAGCTTTCTTT
CDR3: CASSQWDSNTEAFF

V: TRBV5-4
J: TRBJ2-5
D: TRBD2
size: -
DNA: TGTGCCAGCAGCTTGGGTAGCGGGGGACTAGAGACCCAGTACTTC
CDR3: CASSLGSGGLETQYF

V: TRBV11-2
J: TRBJ2-2
D: -
size: -
DNA: TGTGCCAGCAGCCCAGGACGGGGGAACACTTACACCGGGGAGCTGTTTTTT
CDR3: CASSPGRGNTYTGELFF

V: TRBV27
J: TRBJ2-1
D: -
size: -
DNA: TGTGCCAGCAGTTTTAGTCTTACGGGAAGCAATGAGCAGTTCTTC
CDR3: CASSFSLTGSNEQFF

V: TRBV7-2
J: TRBJ1-2
D: TRBD1
size: medium-sized
DNA: TGTGCCAGCAGCCGAGGGACAGACACTAACTATGGCTACACCTTC
CDR3: CASSRGTDTNYGYTF

V: TRBV7-8
J: TRBJ2-7
D: TRBD1
size: few
DNA: TGTGCCAGCAGCGGGACAGGGGGTCTGTACGAGCAGTACTTC
CDR3: CASSGTGGLYEQYF

V: TRBV7-9
J: TRBJ2-5
D: TRBD2
size: many
DNA: TGTGCCAGCAGCGTGGGACTAGCGGGGGCGATCCAAGAGACCCAGTACTTC
CDR3: CASSVGLAGAIQETQYF

V: TRBV19
J: TRBJ2-1
D: -
size: -
DNA: TGTGCCAGTAGTATAGCGGGGAGCTCCTACAATGAGCAGTTCTTC
CDR3: CASSIAGSSYNEQFF

V: TRBV6-2/TRBV6-3
J: TRBJ1-5
D: -
size: -
DNA: TGTGCCAGCAGTTACCTCCCTGGACATAGCAATCAGCCCCAGCATTTT
CDR3: CASSYLPGHSNQPQHF

V: TRBV6-5
J: TRBJ2-7
D: -
size: -
DNA: TGTGCCAGCAGAAACAGACGAGGCTACGAGCAGTACTTC
CDR3: CASRNRRGYEQYF

V: TRBV5-4
J: TRBJ2-1
D: TRBD1
size: -
DNA: TGTGCCAGCAGCGAAGGACAGGGGGCGGCCTACAATGAGCAGTTCTTC
CDR3: CASSEGQGAAYNEQFF

V: TRBV28
J: TRBJ1-2
D: -
size: -
DNA: TGTGCCAGCAGCCGGACCCTCGGAGGAGACTATGGCTACACCTTC
CDR3: CASSRTLGGDYGYTF

V: TRBV6-2/TRBV6-3
J: TRBJ2-5
D: -
size: few
DNA: TGTGCCAGCAGTTACCTGGGGACCGGAGAGACCCAGTACTTC
CDR3: CASSYLGTGETQYF

V: TRBV27
J: TRBJ1-6
D: -
size: -
DNA: TGTGCCAGCAGTTCCCTGGGGTCCTATAATTCACCCCTCCACTTT
CDR3: CASSSLGSYNSPLHF

V: TRBV11-2
J: TRBJ2-7
D: TRBD2
size: -
DNA: TGTGCCAGCAGCTTCGTCACTAGCGGGTTCTCCTACGAGCAGTACTTC
CDR3: CASSFVTSGFSYEQYF

V: TRBV6-5
J: TRBJ2-6
D: -
size: -
DNA: TGTGCCAGCAGCTCCACAGGGACTGGGGCCAACGTCCTGACTTTC
CDR3: CASSSTGTGANVLTF

V: TRBV27
J: TRBJ1-2
D: -
size: -
DNA: TGTGCCAGCAGTCTCCTTGGGGGGGGGGACTATGGCTACACCTTC
CDR3: CASSLLGGGDYGYTF

V: TRBV27
J: TRBJ2-5
D: -
size: few
DNA: TGTGCCAGCAGTTTAACCCCTCCACCAAAAACAGGGGAGACCCAGTACTTC
CDR3: CASSLTPPPKTGETQYF

V: TRBV4-1
J: TRBJ2-2
D: -
size: -
DNA: TGCGCCAGCGCGGGACAGCTAAACACCGGGGAGCTGTTTTTT
CDR3: CASAGQLNTGELFF

V: TRBV19
J: TRBJ1-1
D: TRBD1
size: -
DNA: TGTGCCAGTAGTGTCCGACAGGGCGGGCACACTGAAGCTTTCTTT
CDR3: CASSVRQGGHTEAFF

V: TRBV27
J: TRBJ1-1
D: TRBD1
size: -
DNA: TGTGCCAGCAGTAAGGGACAGCGGAACACTGAAGCTTTCTTT
CDR3: CASSKGQRNTEAFF

V: TRBV6-8
J: TRBJ1-2
D: -
size: -
DNA: TGTGCCAGCAGGAGACAACTTCCAGGCCCCTATGGCTACACCTTC
CDR3: CASRRQLPGPYGYTF

V: TRBV6-6
J: TRBJ1-6
D: TRBD1
size: -
DNA: TGTGCCAGCAGTTACCCCGGGACAGCGAATTCACCCCTCCACTTT
CDR3: CASSYPGTANSPLHF

V: TRBV7-6
J: TRBJ2-2
D: -
size: medium-sized
DNA: TGTGCCAGCAGCTTACTCCCCGGGACCGGGGAGCTGTTTTTT
CDR3: CASSLLPGTGELFF

V: TRBV25-1
J: TRBJ2-1
D: -
size: -
DNA: TGTGCCAGCAAGCAGGACTACTACAATGAGCAGTTCTTC
CDR3: CASKQDYYNEQFF

V: TRBV11-2
J: TRBJ2-1
D: -
size: few
DNA: TGTGCCAGCAGCTTATACCGGGCCCCGCCTAACAATGAGCAGTTCTTC
CDR3: CASSLYRAPPNNEQFF

V: TRBV28
J: TRBJ1-6
D: -
size: -
DNA: TGTGCCAGCAGTTTACTCCCACGCCGGACAAAGGTTTCACCCCTCCACTTT
CDR3: CASSLLPRRTKVSPLHF

V: TRBV6-5
J: TRBJ2-4
D: -
size: -
DNA: TGTGCCAGCAGTTACGGGATGGGGCAGGGAGAAGCCAAAAACATTCAGTACTTC
CDR3: CASSYGMGQGEAKNIQYF

V: TRBV5-6
J: TRBJ2-7
D: -
size: once
DNA: TGTGCCAGCAGCTTGGATGGGACGTACTTCAGCTCCTACGAGCAGTACTTC
CDR3: CASSLDGTYFSSYEQYF

V: TRBV11-2
J: TRBJ1-1
D: -
size: -
DNA: TGTGCCAGCAGCTTAGGGGGGGAACTGGGTGAGAACACTGAAGCTTTCTTT
CDR3: CASSLGGELGENTEAFF

V: TRBV7-8
J: TRBJ2-7
D: -
size: many
DNA: TGTGCCAGCAGCAACCGGGACATATTCTACGAGCAGTACTTC
CDR3: CASSNRDIFYEQYF

V: TRBV7-3
J: TRBJ2-3
D: -
size: -
DNA: TGTGCCAGCAGCTTTCCCCGATCTACAGGGTCTGGCACAGATACGCAGTATTTT
CDR3: CASSFPRSTGSGTDTQYF

V: TRBV6-2/TRBV6-3
J: TRBJ2-2
D: -
size: -
DNA: TGTGCCAGCAGTCCCCACCAAGGTCCGAACACCGGGGAGCTGTTTTTT
CDR3: CASSPHQGPNTGELFF

V: TRBV11-2
J: TRBJ2-3
D: -
size: -
DNA: TGTGCCAGCGACAACCCCCGGGACCGGGGCACAGATACGCAGTATTTT
CDR3: CASDNPRDRGTDTQYF

V: TRBV6-2/TRBV6-3
J: TRBJ1-5
D: -
size: -
DNA: TGTGCCATCGGGGCTGGCGGCAATCAGCCCCAGCATTTT
CDR3: CAIGAGGNQPQHF

V: TRBV28
J: TRBJ2-7
D: -
size: many
DNA: TGTGCCAGCCAAGGCAAAAACTCCTACGAGCAGTACTTC
CDR3: CASQGKNSYEQYF

V: TRBV7-8
J: TRBJ2-2
D: -
size: -
DNA: TGTGCCAGCAGCTTAGGGGTGTTAGGGGACACCGGGGAGCTGTTTTTT
CDR3: CASSLGVLGDTGELFF

V: TRBV28
J: TRBJ2-1
D: -
size: few
DNA: TGTGCCAGCAGTTTTATCAGGGGGGATGAGCAGTTCTTC
CDR3: CASSFIRGDEQFF

V: TRBV25-1
J: TRBJ1-1
D: -
size: -
DNA: TGTGCCAGTTTACAGGGCCCGACGACTTTCTTT
CDR3: CASLQGPTTFF

V: TRBV7-8
J: TRBJ1-5
D: TRBD1
size: -
DNA: TGTGCCAGCAGCCTCGGGACAGGGGCTTCCCACAATCAGCCCCAGCATTTT
CDR3: CASSLGTGASHNQPQHF

V: TRBV7-9
J: TRBJ2-2
D: -
size: few
DNA: TGTGCCAGCAGCCTGCTCGGTCACCGGCTCAACACCGGGGAGCTGTTTTTT
CDR3: CASSLLGHRLNTGELFF

V: TRBV5-6
J: TRBJ1-6
D: -
size: few
DNA: TGTGCCAGCAGCTTGGGTCAGGGCGTCGGATCACCCCTCCACTTT
CDR3: CASSLGQGVGSPLHF

V: TRBV7-8
J: TRBJ2-7
D: TRBD1
size: many
DNA: TGTGCCAGCAGCAGTTACAGGGGGGATATGGGGGAGCAGTACTTC
CDR3: CASSSYRGDMGEQYF

V: TRBV27
J: TRBJ2-3
D: TRBD2
size: -
DNA: TGTGCCAGCCGGGCGGGGGGTCCAGATACGCAGTATTTT
CDR3: CASRAGGPDTQYF